One TCR beta chain is described in this entry. Its target antigen remains unknown. There are no base qualities to consult, and no much larger clone falls within one base. This record comes from a study of shared clonotypes between healthy human individuals (dated by TCRdb to 2019 to 2021). Regarding the complete study: The cohort included three men and a couple of women between 18 and 49 years of age. For each donor, CD4 naive and CD4 memory were each given three plates, CD8 naive was given two plates, and CD8 memory was given one plate. To estimate repertoire size and how much clonotypes are shared between individuals, the study performed deep sequencing of blood TCR repertoires from roughly five healthy adults. To increase sequencing depth and limit assay-specific biases, different laboratories used diverse techniques to prepare libraries and sequence TCR repertoires. Between about 0.9 and 10 billion PBMCs per donor were obtained by leukapheresis. Findings and caveats that apply to the study as a whole: Incomplete sequencing was indicated by rarefaction of sorted-subset datasets, despite the large sequencing depth. Estimated clonotype richness was generally larger for naive than for memory subsets. Clonotypes shared by all four sorted-subset donors showed higher generation probabilities than non-shared clonotypes. Pairwise subsampling indicated that sequencing depth was expected to affect the degree of clonotype sharing among donors. Sampling was restricted to blood, and TCR repertoires in tissue are likely to differ from TCR repertoires in blood. Sharing across a few donors was observed for about 4.8% of naive CD4, less than 4% of naive CD8, over 2% of memory CD4, and about 0.39% of memory CD8 clonotypes. Because the study included only a small number of donors, the genetic and exposure-history diversity represented was limited.

Using the deep immunoSEQ assay, multiplex PCR amplified TCR CDR3 regions from genomic DNA. For each cell subset, the extracted genomic DNA was distributed evenly across all wells of several immunoSEQ 96-well plates, and each plate served as one replicate. Each replicate PCR for sorted subsets received around 200 ng genomic DNA, equal to about 30,000 T cell genomes. The purified libraries were quantified using a Qubit 3.0 fluorometer, sized with a Bioanalyzer 2100, and then quantified again using the KAPA Library Quantification kit. Each immunoSEQ 96-well plate was sequenced on its own single-read 150-cycle Illumina NextSeq 550 flow cell. Processing in the source paper ran as follows. Because only junctional sequences without quality scores were contained in the immunoSEQ output, filtering matching that applied to full-length reads could not be performed. Sequences were annotated with PyIR, a Python wrapper for IgBLAST v1.9, using IMGT germline references to assign V/J genes and CDR3. Any read was removed if the V/J assignment was weak (E-value above 1e-6), the CDR3 was missing, or the read contained stop codons, out-of-frame junctions, or ambiguous translated residues. V3J clonotypes were defined by identical inferred V gene, J gene, and CDR3 amino acid sequence. To compute the percentage overlap between repertoires, the number of shared unique clonotypes was divided by the size of the smaller repertoire. Richness of each repertoire was evaluated using RTK rarefaction, the Chao1 estimator, and Recon v2.1 estimates of unobserved clonotypes. For all TCRbeta clonotypes obtained by the gDNA method from a few donors, generation probabilities were computed with OLGA. In TCRdb, the immuneACCESS table is reduced to in-frame sequences with V and J assigned. These tables do not hold every clone; where another copy was compared, an unresolved V gene accounts for under half, and the others remain unexplained. V, J and clone size derive from that table, while D and trimming were established from the DNA sequence. Across this sample there are about 600,000 clones, with roughly 97% seen only once. Jointly, the top ten make up less than 0.065% of the sample.

Healthy HIV-negative adults with no recently reported acute infections or vaccinations were included as donors. All donors were Caucasian adults living in Nashville, Tennessee, USA. CD4+ T cells were enriched through magnetic negative selection, after which naive cells were positively selected on CD45RA and the remaining negative fraction served as the memory subset. Blood was obtained by leukapheresis, after which PBMCs were separated by Ficoll-Histopaque density gradient centrifugation and cryopreserved in liquid nitrogen vapor phase. Analytical flow cytometry was used to check the purity and quantity of every magnetically sorted T cell population. From each sorted fraction, genomic DNA was isolated and quantified by UV absorbance on a Nanodrop 2000c. The sequenced material came from naive CD4+ T cells sorted from blood. The sample's cell subset or site label, in plain terms: CD45RA+ positively selected. The receptor comes from a woman between 25 and 40 years old in good health.

CDR3 loop: CASSSGVGPRNTEAFF. The nucleotide sequence reads TGTGCCAGCAGTTCCGGGGTAGGGCCGAGGAACACTGAAGCTTTCTTT. Recombination connected TRBV6-5 to TRBJ1-1; the D gene assignment is ambiguous. Relative to germline, V is 4 bases shorter and J is 1 base shorter, with 16 bases between their ends. As encoded in the germline V gene, CDR1 is MNHEY while CDR2 is SVGAGI. The CDR3 spans 16 residues, from the cysteine through the phenylalanine. Left in the record is the CDR3 DNA by itself, 48 bases read in frame from the first base.